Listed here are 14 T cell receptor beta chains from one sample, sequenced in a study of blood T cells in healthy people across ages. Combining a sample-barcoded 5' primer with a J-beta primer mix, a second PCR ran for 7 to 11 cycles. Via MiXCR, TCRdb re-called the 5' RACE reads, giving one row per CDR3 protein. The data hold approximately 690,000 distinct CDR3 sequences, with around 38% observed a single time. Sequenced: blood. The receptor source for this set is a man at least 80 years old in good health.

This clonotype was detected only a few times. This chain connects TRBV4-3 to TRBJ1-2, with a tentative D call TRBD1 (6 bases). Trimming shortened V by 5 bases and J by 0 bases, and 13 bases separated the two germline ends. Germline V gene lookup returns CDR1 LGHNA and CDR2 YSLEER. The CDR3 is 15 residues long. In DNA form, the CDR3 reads TGCGCCAGCAGCGCCCGACAGGCGGCTAACTATGGCTACACCTTC. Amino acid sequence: CASSARQAANYGYTF.

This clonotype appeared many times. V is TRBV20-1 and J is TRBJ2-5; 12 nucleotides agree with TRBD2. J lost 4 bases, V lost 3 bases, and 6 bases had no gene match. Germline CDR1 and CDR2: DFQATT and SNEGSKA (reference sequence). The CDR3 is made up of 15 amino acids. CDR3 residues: CSASRPGLAGETQYF. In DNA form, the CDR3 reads TGCAGTGCTAGTCGCCCGGGACTAGCGGGAGAGACCCAGTACTTC.

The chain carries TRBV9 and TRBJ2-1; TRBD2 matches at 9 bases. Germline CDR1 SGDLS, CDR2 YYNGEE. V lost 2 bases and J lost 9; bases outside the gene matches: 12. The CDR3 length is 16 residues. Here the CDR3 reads CASSVVSSSGDTEQFF. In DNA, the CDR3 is TGTGCCAGCAGCGTGGTCTCCTCTAGCGGGGATACTGAGCAGTTCTTC.

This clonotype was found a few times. The CDR3 bases are TGTGCCAGTAGGACAGGGGACGTTTATGGCTACACCTTC. This codes for CASRTGDVYGYTF. The rearrangement joins TRBV6-5 to TRBJ1-2; TRBD1 agrees at 9 bases. With V trimmed by 9 bases and J by 5 bases, 7 bases remained unmatched. The CDR3 contains 13 residues. Germline CDR1 MNHEY, CDR2 SVGAGI.

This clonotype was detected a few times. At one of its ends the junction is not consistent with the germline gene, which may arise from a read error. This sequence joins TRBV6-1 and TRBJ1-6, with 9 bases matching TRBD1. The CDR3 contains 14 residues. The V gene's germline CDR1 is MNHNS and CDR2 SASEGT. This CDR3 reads CASREDRGNSPLHF. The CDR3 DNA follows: TGTGCCAGCAGAGAAGACAGGGGGAATTCACCCCTCCACTTT.

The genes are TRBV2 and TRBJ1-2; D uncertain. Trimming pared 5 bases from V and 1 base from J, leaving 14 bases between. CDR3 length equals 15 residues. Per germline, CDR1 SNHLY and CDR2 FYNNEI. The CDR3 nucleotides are TGTGCCAGCAGTCCCGGTCGCTCGTTTAACTATGGCTACACCTTC. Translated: CASSPGRSFNYGYTF.

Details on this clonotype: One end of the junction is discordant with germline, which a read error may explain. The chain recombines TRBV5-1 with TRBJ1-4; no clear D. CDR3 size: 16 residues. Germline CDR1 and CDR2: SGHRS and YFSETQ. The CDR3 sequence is CVSSLEATSTNEKLFF. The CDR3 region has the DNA TGCGTCAGCAGCTTGGAAGCCACATCAACTAATGAAAAACTGTTTTTT.

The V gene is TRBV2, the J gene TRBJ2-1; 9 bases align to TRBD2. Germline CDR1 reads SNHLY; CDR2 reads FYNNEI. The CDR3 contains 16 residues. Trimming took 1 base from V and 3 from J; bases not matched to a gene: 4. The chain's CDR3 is CASSEGGSGSYNEQFF. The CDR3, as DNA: TGTGCCAGCAGTGAAGGCGGTAGCGGGAGCTACAATGAGCAGTTCTTC. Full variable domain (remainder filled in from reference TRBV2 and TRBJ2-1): EPEVTQTPSHQVTQMGQEVILRCVPISNHLYFYWYRQILGQKVEFLVSFYNNEISEKSEIFDDQFSVERPDGSNFTLKIRSTKLEDSAMYFCASSEGGSGSYNEQFFGPGTRLTVL.

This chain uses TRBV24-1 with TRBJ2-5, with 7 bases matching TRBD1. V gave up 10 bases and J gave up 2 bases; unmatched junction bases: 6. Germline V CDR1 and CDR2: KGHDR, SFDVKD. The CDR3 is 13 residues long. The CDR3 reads CATAGTAQETQYF. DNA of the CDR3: TGTGCCACGGCCGGGACAGCTCAAGAGACCCAGTACTTC.

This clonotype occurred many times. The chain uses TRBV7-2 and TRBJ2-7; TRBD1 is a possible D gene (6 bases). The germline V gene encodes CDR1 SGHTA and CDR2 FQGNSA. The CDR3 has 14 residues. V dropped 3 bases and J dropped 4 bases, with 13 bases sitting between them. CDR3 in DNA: TGTGCCAGCAGCTTGGCAGGGGCGCAGTACGAGCAGTACTTC. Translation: CASSLAGAQYEQYF. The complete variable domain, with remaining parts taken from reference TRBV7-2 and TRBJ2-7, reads GAGVSQSPSNKVTEKGKDVELRCDPISGHTALYWYRQSLGQGLEFLIYFQGNSAPDKSGLPSDRFSAERTGGSVSTLTIQRTQQEDSAVYLCASSLAGAQYEQYFGPGTRLTVT.

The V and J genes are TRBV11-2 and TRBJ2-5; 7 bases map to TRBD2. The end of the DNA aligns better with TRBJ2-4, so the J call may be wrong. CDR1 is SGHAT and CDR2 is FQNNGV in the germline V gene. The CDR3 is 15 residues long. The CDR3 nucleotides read TGTGCCAGCAGCTTTACGGGGGGAGGAAAAAACATTCAGTACTTC. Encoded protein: CASSFTGGGKNIQYF.

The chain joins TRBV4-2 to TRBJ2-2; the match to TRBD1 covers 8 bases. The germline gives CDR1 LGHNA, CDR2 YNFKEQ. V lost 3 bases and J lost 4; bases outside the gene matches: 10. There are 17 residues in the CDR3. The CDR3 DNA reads TGTGCCAGCAGCCAGGGGCCCGGGACAGGTACCACCGGGGAGCTGTTTTTT. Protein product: CASSQGPGTGTTGELFF.

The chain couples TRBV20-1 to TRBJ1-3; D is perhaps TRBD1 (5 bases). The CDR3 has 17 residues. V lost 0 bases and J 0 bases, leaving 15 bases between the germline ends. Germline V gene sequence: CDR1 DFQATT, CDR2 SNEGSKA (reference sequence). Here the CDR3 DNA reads TGCAGTGCTAGAGAAAGGGGAGGACCGAGCTCTGGAAACACCATATATTTT. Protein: CSARERGGPSSGNTIYF.

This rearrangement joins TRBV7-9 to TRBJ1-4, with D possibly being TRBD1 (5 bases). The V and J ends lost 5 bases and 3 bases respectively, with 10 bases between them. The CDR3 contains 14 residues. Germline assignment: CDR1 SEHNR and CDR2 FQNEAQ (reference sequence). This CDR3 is CASSQGGANEKLFF. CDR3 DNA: TGTGCCAGCAGCCAGGGAGGTGCTAATGAAAAACTGTTTTTT.